The sequence of this T cell receptor (beta chain) was determined in a study of cytomegalovirus exposure and HLA in healthy donors. Across the whole study: The platform used for the 120 or so validation repertoires matched that of the approximately 670 first-cohort repertoires, a later analysis reported. Study-wide results and limits: In vitro confirmation showed three CMV-associated chains to be CMV antigen specific. Reports credit the classifier with highly specific, highly sensitive diagnosis of cytomegalovirus status.

The donors were members of the validation cohort comprising approximately 110 subjects, separate from the approximately 670-subject first cohort. The assay was immunoSEQ multiplex PCR, and TCRdb's table has in-frame clones only and misses some. Of fewer than 200,000 clones listed, more than 65% are singletons. J gave up 4 bases and V 5 bases, and 3 bases lay outside the gene matches. The CDR3 loop spans 14 amino acids. From germline, CDR1 is MNHNY and CDR2 SVGAGI (reference sequence). For this clone: Its target is unknown.

The sample consisted of PBMCs. The chain employs TRBV6-6 and TRBJ2-1; 9 nucleotides agree with TRBD1. The sequence was collected from a woman under 30 in good health and CMV-seropositive. The CDR3: CASSRTGEYNEQFF. CDR3 coding DNA: TGTGCCAGCAGTCGGACAGGGGAGTACAATGAGCAGTTCTTC.